The 22 T cell receptor beta chains below come from one sample, sequenced in a study of blood T cell repertoires in COVID-19. Here immunoSEQ multiplex PCR was the method, and the copy in TCRdb shows in-frame clones only, minus some. This sample carries tens of thousands of clones, 87% of them seen once, and the ten largest clones take roughly 21%. The sequenced sample was peripheral blood. The origin of the receptors is a woman of 80 years or more in a cohort sampled during active or convalescent COVID-19.

This chain connects TRBV7-8 to TRBJ2-7, with D possibly being TRBD2 (5 bases). V lost 0 bases and J 2 bases, leaving 8 bases between the germline ends. The V gene's germline CDR1 is SGHVS and CDR2 FQNEAQ. The CDR3 loop spans 14 amino acids. The CDR3 nucleotides read TGTGCCAGCAGCTTAGCAGCGGCGGCCTACGAGCAGTACTTC. It encodes CASSLAAAAYEQYF.

This clone was recorded once. This rearrangement joins TRBV12-3 or TRBV12-4 to TRBJ2-4; D gene uncertain. CDR3 length: 13 amino acids. Trimming took off 6 bases at V and 0 bases at J, with 6 bases between the two ends. The DNA for the CDR3 is TGTGCCAGCAGACGAGTAGCCAAAAACATTCAGTACTTC. Its protein product is CASRRVAKNIQYF.

The chain has TRBV15 and TRBJ1-5; 8 nucleotides align to TRBD1. This CDR3 has 15 amino acids. Unmatched junction bases numbered 9, after V lost 1 base and J lost 10 bases. The germline V gene encodes CDR1 LNHNV and CDR2 YYDKDF (reference sequence). The CDR3 spells CATSRADRGPHPQHF. In nucleotides, the CDR3 is TGTGCCACCAGCAGAGCAGACAGGGGCCCACATCCCCAGCATTTT.

This chain connects TRBV2 to TRBJ2-7, with TRBD1 matching over 7 bases. The CDR3 is 13 amino acids. V lost 6 bases, J lost 6 bases, and 8 bases stayed unmatched. Germline-derived CDR1 and CDR2 are SNHLY and FYNNEI. The CDR3 sequence is CASRIRGQTEQYF. Written as DNA, the CDR3 is TGTGCCAGCAGGATAAGGGGACAGACCGAGCAGTACTTC.

CDR3: CASSRDRGNTGELFF. The CDR3 DNA sequence: TGTGCCAGCAGCAGGGACAGGGGGAACACCGGGGAGCTGTTTTTT. The chain recombines TRBV7-9 with TRBJ2-2, with TRBD1 matching 10 bases. Germline-derived CDR1 and CDR2 are SEHNR and FQNEAQ (reference sequence). V shed 5 bases, J shed 1 base, and the junction held 1 base outside the gene matches. This CDR3 region has 15 residues. Complete variable domain (other parts from reference TRBV7-9 and TRBJ2-2): DTGVSQNPRHKITKRGQNVTFRCDPISEHNRLYWYRQTLGQGPEFLTYFQNEAQLEKSRLLSDRFSAERPKGSFSTLEIQRTEQGDSAMYLCASSRDRGNTGELFFGEGSRLTVL.

The chain couples TRBV18 to TRBJ1-5; 7 bases map to TRBD1. This CDR3 has 16 amino acids. Germline loops: CDR1 KGHSH, CDR2 LQKENI. V was pared by 4 bases and J by 1 base, with 7 bases of the junction left unmatched. The CDR3 coding sequence is TGTGCCAGCTCACGTACCCGGGACAGAAGCAATCAGCCCCAGCATTTT. Translation: CASSRTRDRSNQPQHF. Together with reference TRBV18 and TRBJ1-5, the CDR3 gives the full variable domain: NAGVMQNPRHLVRRRGQEARLRCSPMKGHSHVYWYRQLPEEGLKFMVYLQKENIIDESGMPKERFSAEFPKEGPSILRIQQVVRGDSAAYFCASSRTRDRSNQPQHFGDGTRLSIL.

V gene TRBV10-3 combines with J gene TRBJ2-3; D is uncertain. Trimming left V 7 bases short and J 4 bases short, with 15 bases between. Per the germline V gene, CDR1 is ENHRY and CDR2 is SYGVKD. This CDR3 contains 14 residues. CDR3 bases: TGTGCCATCAAAGGCGGTACGAATGCAGATACGCAGTATTTT. It is translated as CAIKGGTNADTQYF.

This sequence joins TRBV11-2 and TRBJ2-5; 9 bases line up with TRBD2. J gave up 4 bases and V 1 base, and 1 base lay outside the gene matches. CDR3 length: 14 amino acids. Germline V gene sequence: CDR1 SGHAT, CDR2 FQNNGV. The CDR3 region is CASSLVAGVETQYF. CDR3 nucleotides: TGTGCCAGCAGCTTAGTAGCGGGAGTAGAGACCCAGTACTTC.

The chain combines TRBV2 with TRBJ2-3; 7 bases fit TRBD1. V trimming: 9 bases; J trimming: 0 bases; junction bases outside the gene matches: 9. This CDR3 has 15 amino acids. Germline values: CDR1 SNHLY, CDR2 FYNNEI. Written as DNA, the CDR3 is TGTGCCAGTAAACAGGGGCGTACTAGCACAGATACGCAGTATTTT. As protein: CASKQGRTSTDTQYF.

The chain links TRBV7-3 to TRBJ2-3, with a possible D match to TRBD1 (7 bases). CDR1 SGHTA and CDR2 FQGTGA come from the germline V gene. The CDR3 loop spans 15 amino acids. The ends were cut back, 5 bases at V and 4 bases at J, with 16 bases in the middle. The CDR3 nucleotides are TGTGCCAGCAGCCCAGGGGGACTCTTCTCAGATACGCAGTATTTT. This gives the protein CASSPGGLFSDTQYF.

The chain employs TRBV5-1 and TRBJ1-5; no reliable D call. CDR1 SGHRS and CDR2 YFSETQ come from the germline V gene. V was shortened by 4 bases and J by 1 base, with 12 bases between the two germline ends. This CDR3 region has 15 residues. As DNA, the CDR3 is TGCGCCAGCAGCCGTGAGGCGGGGAGCAATCAGCCCCAGCATTTT. Its translation is CASSREAGSNQPQHF.

J is TRBJ2-1 and V is TRBV10-3; TRBD2 agrees at 8 bases. Germline CDR1 reads ENHRY; CDR2 reads SYGVKD. Trimming at V came to 10 bases and at J to 9 bases, leaving 11 bases not matched to a gene. The CDR3 has 13 amino acids. CDR3: CATTLAGGGEQFF. In nucleotides, the CDR3 is TGTGCCACCACCTTGGCGGGAGGAGGTGAGCAGTTCTTC.

The chain links TRBV28 to TRBJ2-4; D remains unclear. Germline lookup yields CDR1 MDHEN and CDR2 SYDVKM. The CDR3 is 15 residues long. Deletions cut 6 bases from V and 0 bases from J, with 12 bases between. This CDR3 is CASSRFSGAKNIQYF. The DNA of the CDR3 is TGTGCCAGCAGCCGTTTTTCGGGAGCCAAAAACATTCAGTACTTC.

The V call is TRBV30, the J call TRBJ2-6; 11 nucleotides agree with TRBD1. Unmatched junction bases numbered 18, after V lost 8 bases and J lost 3 bases. Germline V gene data show CDR1 as GTSNPN and CDR2 as SVGIG (reference sequence). This CDR3 has 19 amino acids. CDR3 nucleotide sequence: TGTGCCAGCCTGGGAGGACAGGGGGCCCCTATTGGTGGGGCCAACGTCCTGACTTTC. It encodes CASLGGQGAPIGGANVLTF.

The rearrangement links TRBV5-1 to TRBJ1-1, with a possible D match to TRBD1 (5 bases). This CDR3 contains 16 residues. Germline CDR1 SGHRS, CDR2 YFSETQ. Trimming took 2 bases from V and 1 from J, leaving 15 bases between them. The CDR3 sequence is CASSFGPGEGNTEAFF. The CDR3 coding sequence is TGCGCCAGCAGCTTCGGACCGGGGGAAGGGAACACTGAAGCTTTCTTT.

The chain carries TRBV6-5 and TRBJ2-1; D perhaps matches TRBD2 (5 bases). Germline lookup yields CDR1 MNHEY and CDR2 SVGAGI. This CDR3 is 13 amino acids long. V lost 0 bases and J 7 bases, leaving 7 bases between the germline ends. CDR3 region: CASSYSRGNEQFF. DNA for the CDR3: TGTGCCAGCAGTTACTCCCGAGGGAATGAGCAGTTCTTC.

In DNA, the CDR3 is TGTGCCAGCAAGGGACAGCCCGATAGCAATCAGCCCCAGCATTTT. Protein sequence: CASKGQPDSNQPQHF. This chain uses TRBV6-5 with TRBJ1-5, with 7 positions matching TRBD1. The CDR3 loop spans 15 amino acids. Germline lookup yields CDR1 MNHEY and CDR2 SVGAGI. J gave up 0 bases and V 7 bases, and 6 bases lay outside the gene matches.

This clone was counted only a few times. The CDR3 loop reads CASSSREGWRNEQYF. CDR3 coding DNA: TGTGCCAGCAGCTCCCGGGAAGGGTGGAGGAACGAGCAGTACTTC. The V call is TRBV7-2, the J call TRBJ2-7; perhaps TRBD2 as D (5 bases). Germline loops: CDR1 SGHTA, CDR2 FQGNSA. The CDR3 is 15 residues long. Trimming took 4 bases from V and 5 from J, leaving 18 bases between them.

The table lists this clone with a count of one. The V gene is TRBV13, the J gene TRBJ1-1; perhaps TRBD1 as D (5 bases). Trimming took 4 bases from V and 9 from J, leaving 18 bases between them. CDR3 size: 14 residues. Germline V gene data show CDR1 as PRHDT and CDR2 as FYEKMQ (reference sequence). The CDR3 bases are TGTGCCAGCAGCTCGAACGATGGGGCCCGGAAAGCTTTCTTT. This sequence encodes CASSSNDGARKAFF.

The rearrangement joins TRBV6-5 to TRBJ1-2, with D maybe TRBD1 (6 bases). Deletions cut 4 bases from V and 5 bases from J, with 14 bases between. Germline assignment: CDR1 MNHEY and CDR2 SVGAGI. The CDR3 is made up of 14 amino acids. The CDR3 spells CASSSGGRVYGYTF. The CDR3 nucleotides read TGTGCCAGCAGTTCCGGGGGGCGGGTATATGGCTACACCTTC.

The chain joins TRBV9 to TRBJ2-7, with D tentatively TRBD1 (6 bases). V lost 2 bases and J 6 bases, leaving 18 bases between the germline ends. Germline CDR1 reads SGDLS; CDR2 reads YYNGEE. This CDR3 contains 15 residues. The CDR3 nucleotides read TGTGCCAGCAGCGTTTCCGGGACACCCTCGAGCGAGCAGTACTTC. It codes for CASSVSGTPSSEQYF.

The chain combines TRBV7-9 with TRBJ2-1; TRBD1 aligns across 10 bases. Looked up from germline, CDR1 is SEHNR and CDR2 is FQNEAQ (reference sequence). The CDR3 contains 15 residues. Trimming cost V 5 bases and J 6 bases; bases outside gene matches: 7. CDR3 amino acids: CASSLTGQGRNEQFF. DNA for the CDR3: TGTGCCAGCAGCCTCACGGGACAGGGGCGCAATGAGCAGTTCTTC.